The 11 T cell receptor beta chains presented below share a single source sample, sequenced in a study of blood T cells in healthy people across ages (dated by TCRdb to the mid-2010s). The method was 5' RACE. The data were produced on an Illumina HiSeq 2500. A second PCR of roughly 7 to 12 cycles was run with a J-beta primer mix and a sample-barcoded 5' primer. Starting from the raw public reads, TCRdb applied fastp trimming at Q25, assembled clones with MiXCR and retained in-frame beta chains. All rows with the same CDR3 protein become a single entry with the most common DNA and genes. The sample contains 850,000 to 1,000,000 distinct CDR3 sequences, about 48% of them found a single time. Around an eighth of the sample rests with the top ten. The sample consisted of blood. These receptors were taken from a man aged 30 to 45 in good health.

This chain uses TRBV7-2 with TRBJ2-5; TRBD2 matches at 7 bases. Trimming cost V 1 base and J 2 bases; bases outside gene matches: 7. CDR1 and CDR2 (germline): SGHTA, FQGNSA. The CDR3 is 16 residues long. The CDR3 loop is CASSLVASGHQETQYF. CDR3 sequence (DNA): TGTGCCAGCAGCTTAGTGGCTAGCGGTCATCAAGAGACCCAGTACTTC.

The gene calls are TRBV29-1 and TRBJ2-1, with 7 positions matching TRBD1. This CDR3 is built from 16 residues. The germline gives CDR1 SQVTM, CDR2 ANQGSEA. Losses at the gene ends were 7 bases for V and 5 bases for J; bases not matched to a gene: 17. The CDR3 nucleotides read TGCAGCGCCTCAGACAGGGTAGATGGGAGAAACAATGAGCAGTTCTTC. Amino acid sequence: CSASDRVDGRNNEQFF.

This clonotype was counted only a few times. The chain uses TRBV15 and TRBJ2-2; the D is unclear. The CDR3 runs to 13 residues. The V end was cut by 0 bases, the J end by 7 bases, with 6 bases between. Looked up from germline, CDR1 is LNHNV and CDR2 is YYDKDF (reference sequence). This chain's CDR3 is CATSRDEVGELFF. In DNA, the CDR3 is TGTGCCACCAGCAGAGATGAGGTCGGGGAGCTGTTTTTT. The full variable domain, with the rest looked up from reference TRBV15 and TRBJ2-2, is DAMVIQNPRYQVTQFGKPVTLSCSQTLNHNVMYWYQQKSSQAPKLLFHYYDKDFNNEADTPDNFQSRRPNTSFCFLDIRSPGLGDTAMYLCATSRDEVGELFFGEGSRLTVL.

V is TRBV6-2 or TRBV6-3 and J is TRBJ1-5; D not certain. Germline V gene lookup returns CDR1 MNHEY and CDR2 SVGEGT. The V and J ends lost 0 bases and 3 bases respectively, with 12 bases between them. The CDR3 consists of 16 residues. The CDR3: CASSYSSRGPNQPQHF. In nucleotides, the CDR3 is TGTGCCAGCAGTTACTCGAGCCGGGGTCCCAATCAGCCCCAGCATTTT.

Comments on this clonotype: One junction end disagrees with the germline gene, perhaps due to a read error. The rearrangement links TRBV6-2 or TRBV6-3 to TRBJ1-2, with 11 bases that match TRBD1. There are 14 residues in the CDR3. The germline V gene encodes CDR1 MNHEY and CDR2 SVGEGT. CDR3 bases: TGTGCCGGCACGGACAGGGGGCATGACTACGGCTACACCTTC. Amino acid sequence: CAGTDRGHDYGYTF.

CDR3 sequence reads: CASSLRHLYEQYF. The CDR3 bases are TGTGCCAGCAGCTTAAGACATCTCTACGAGCAGTACTTC. The chain carries TRBV5-6 and TRBJ2-7; unclear D gene. The V and J ends lost 2 bases and 3 bases respectively, with 9 bases between them. This CDR3 spans 13 amino acids. Per germline, CDR1 SGHDT and CDR2 YYEEEE.

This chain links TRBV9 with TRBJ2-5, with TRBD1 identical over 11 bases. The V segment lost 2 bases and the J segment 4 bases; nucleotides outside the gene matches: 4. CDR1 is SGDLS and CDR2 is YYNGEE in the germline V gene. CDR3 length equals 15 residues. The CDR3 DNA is TGTGCCAGCAGCGTTTTGGGACAGGGGGGAGAGACCCAGTACTTC. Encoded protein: CASSVLGQGGETQYF.

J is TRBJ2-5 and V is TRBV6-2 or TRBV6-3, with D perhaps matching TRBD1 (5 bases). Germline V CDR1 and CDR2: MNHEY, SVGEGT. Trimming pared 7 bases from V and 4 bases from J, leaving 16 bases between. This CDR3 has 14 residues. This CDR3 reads CASTLRRGGETQYF. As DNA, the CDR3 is TGTGCCAGCACCTTACGAAGGGGCGGAGAGACCCAGTACTTC.

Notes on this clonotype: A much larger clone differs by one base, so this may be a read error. In nucleotides, the CDR3 is TGTGCCAGCAGTGACTGGAGCTCAGATACGCAGTATTTT. Encoded protein: CASSDWSSDTQYF. V gene TRBV6-1 combines with J gene TRBJ2-3, with D uncertain. Germline CDR1 MNHNS, CDR2 SASEGT. CDR3 size: 13 residues. V lost 3 bases to trimming and J lost 4 bases, with 8 bases between them.

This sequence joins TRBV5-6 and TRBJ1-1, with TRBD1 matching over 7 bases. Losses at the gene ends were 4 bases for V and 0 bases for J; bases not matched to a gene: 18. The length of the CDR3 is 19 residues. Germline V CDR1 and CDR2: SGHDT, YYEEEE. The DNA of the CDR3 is TGTGCCAGCAGCCCCCGGGACAGTCTAGTTACTGTCGTGAACACTGAAGCTTTCTTT. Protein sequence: CASSPRDSLVTVVNTEAFF.

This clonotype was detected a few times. In DNA, the CDR3 is TGTGCTAGTGGTTCTCAGCGGGACTTTTACCTCTATGGCTACACCTTC. Translated, it gives CASGSQRDFYLYGYTF. This chain uses TRBV12-5 with TRBJ1-2; possible D gene TRBD1, 5 bases. V dropped 4 bases and J dropped 4 bases, with 19 bases sitting between them. CDR1 LGHNT and CDR2 FRNRAP come from the germline V gene. The CDR3 runs 16 residues.